The next 5 T cell receptor beta chains were all read from a single sample in a study of low-dose radiotherapy and immunotherapy resistance in tumors. Alpha and beta chains were covered, as first-strand cDNA relied on TRAV- and TRBV-specific primers. Amplification of TCRs used a constant-region primer and V-primer adapter for roughly 22 PCR cycles. TCRdb passed the reads through MiXCR, listing each CDR3 protein once. The sample contains roughly 9,500 distinct CDR3 sequences, roughly two thirds of which appear only once. These TCRs come from a human donor with advanced metastatic prostate, ovarian, gallbladder or colorectal cancer (not recorded which). This table probably holds off-target reads from a library built for another chain.

The chain employs TRBV29-1 and TRBJ2-1; 9 bases map to TRBD2. V gave up 5 bases and J gave up 7 bases; unmatched junction bases: 6. CDR3 length: 13 amino acids. In germline, CDR1 is SQVTM, CDR2 ANQGSEA. CDR3 sequence reads: CSVSASGANEQFF. The CDR3 region has the DNA TGCAGCGTTTCGGCTAGCGGGGCGAATGAGCAGTTCTTC.

This chain connects TRBV7-2 to TRBJ2-7; unclear D gene. Germline V CDR1 and CDR2: SGHTA, FQGNSA. V was clipped by 5 bases and J by 5 bases, with 7 bases between them. The CDR3 has 11 residues. DNA of the CDR3: TGTGCCAGCAGCCTCTACCACGAGCAGTACTTC. It is translated as CASSLYHEQYF.

V gene TRBV11-2 combines with J gene TRBJ2-1; TRBD1 matches at 10 bases. J lost 7 bases, V lost 6 bases, and 9 bases had no gene match. Per germline, CDR1 SGHAT and CDR2 FQNNGV. This CDR3 has 15 amino acids. CDR3 sequence reads: CASRQGTGDGNEQFF. The CDR3 region has the DNA TGTGCCAGCAGACAAGGGACAGGGGATGGGAATGAGCAGTTCTTC.

This chain joins TRBV29-1 and TRBJ2-5, with a possible D match to TRBD1 (6 bases). The CDR3 spans 11 residues. The germline V gene has CDR1 SQVTM and CDR2 ANQGSEA. V was pared by 5 bases and J by 4 bases, with 8 bases between. This chain's CDR3 is CSVRGSETQYF. The CDR3 nucleotides are TGCAGCGTTAGGGGGTCAGAGACCCAGTACTTC.

The chain links TRBV6-8 to TRBJ2-1, with 7 bases aligning to TRBD1. CDR1 is MNHGY and CDR2 is SAAAGT in the germline V gene. V shed 5 bases, J shed 9 bases, and the junction held 10 bases outside the gene matches. This CDR3 region has 14 residues. The CDR3 protein is CASSEGGRQIEQFF. CDR3 DNA sequence: TGTGCCAGCAGTGAAGGGGGCCGGCAGATTGAGCAGTTCTTC.